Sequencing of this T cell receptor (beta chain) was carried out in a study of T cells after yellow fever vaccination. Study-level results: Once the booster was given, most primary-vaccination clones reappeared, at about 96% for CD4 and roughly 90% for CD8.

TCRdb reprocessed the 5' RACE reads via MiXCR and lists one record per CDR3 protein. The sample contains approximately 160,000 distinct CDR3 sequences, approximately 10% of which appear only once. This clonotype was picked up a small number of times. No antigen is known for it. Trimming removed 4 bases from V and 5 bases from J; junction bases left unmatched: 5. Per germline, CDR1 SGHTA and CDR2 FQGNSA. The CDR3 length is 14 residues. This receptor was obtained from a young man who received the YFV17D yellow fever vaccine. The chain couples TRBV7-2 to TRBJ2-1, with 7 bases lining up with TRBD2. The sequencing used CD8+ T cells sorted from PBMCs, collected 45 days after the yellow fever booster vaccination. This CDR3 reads CASSSREADNEQFF. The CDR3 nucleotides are TGTGCCAGCAGCTCCCGGGAGGCAGACAATGAGCAGTTCTTC. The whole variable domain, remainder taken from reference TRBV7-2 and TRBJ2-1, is GAGVSQSPSNKVTEKGKDVELRCDPISGHTALYWYRQSLGQGLEFLIYFQGNSAPDKSGLPSDRFSAERTGGSVSTLTIQRTQQEDSAVYLCASSSREADNEQFFGPGTRLTVL.